This T cell receptor beta chain was obtained from a study of cytomegalovirus exposure and HLA in healthy donors (dated by TCRdb to 2015 to 2018). General notes on the study: An earlier analysis of about 560 of the donors reported under 300 Gb of sequence data and about 120 million unique TCR beta sequences obtained from about 179 million T cells. A later analysis re-examined previously published TCR beta repertoires from just over 650 donors and added high-resolution HLA genotyping to investigate patterns of TCR occurrence. Besides the first cohort of under 700 subjects, a separate validation cohort made up of over 100 different subjects was used. Typing coverage differed by locus: A, B, C, DRB1 and DQB1 were typed in about 629-640 donors, DQA1 in 500 to 550, DPA1 in around 580, and DPB1 in 450 to 490. All discovery cohort repertoires had been generated using a single sequencing platform. The later analysis used no new phenotypic data to find candidate immune exposures, relying instead on TCR beta sequences and their occurrence across donors. The study aimed to test whether cataloging public T cell receptors could reveal signatures of past pathogen exposure. On average, 235,054 unique TCR beta nucleotide sequences were sequenced per donor among a few hundred genotyped donors of the cohort, with roughly 18% of those sequences being non-productive. The genetic ancestry cluster associated with self-reported Caucasian donors included around four fifths of the 398 genotyped donors. Both class I and class II loci were covered by HLA typing, at four-digit resolution. Donor age, sex, ethnicity and CMV serostatus were compiled alongside the repertoire data. An early release that covered some 630 HLA-typed donors contained approximately 320 gigabases of sequencing data and 65 million to 100 million unique TCR sequences. A later genetic analysis used genome-wide SNP genotypes for about 60% of the roughly 670 donors, treating that subset as a discovery cohort. An earlier analysis of fewer than 700 of the donors applied high-throughput TCR beta sequencing to assess whether each TCR beta V gene segment acted as functional or pseudogenic. The study profiled the T cell repertoires of about 720 subjects by immunosequencing and related them to cytomegalovirus serostatus. About five DR-DQ haplotypes were handled as single units for association and clustering, since linkage in the cohort was strong. The study combined high-throughput TCR immunosequencing, statistical association of individual TCRs with disease status, and machine learning to predict cytomegalovirus infection status. The study at large found these results: Because HLA typing was missing for some donors at each locus, association tests included only the typed subset. The 87-base-pair reads could not distinguish some IMGT-functional V segments, including TRBV6-2 and TRBV6-3, so those segments were excluded. Broadly in line with IMGT annotations, most TCR beta V segments showed up in productive rearrangements about 87% or about 30% of the time in an earlier analysis of several hundred of the donors. At a false discovery rate of 0.05, a later analysis linked 16,000 or so TCR beta sequences to specific HLA alleles. Immune exposure information for the cohort was limited to CMV serostatus. When HLA alleles, especially DR and DQ, strongly co-occurred, TCR associations were difficult to assign to individual alleles. Correlated functional status among segregating V segments might reflect linkage disequilibrium, but an unknown experimental factor could not be ruled out. According to the authors, the approach could potentially be generalized to other disease states and immunological phenotypes. In this cohort, only TCR beta chains were sequenced, and detectable features were limited by the absence of alpha or paired-chain data. Most CMV-associated TCR beta chains appeared to be HLA-restricted in a later analysis, and the HLA associations seemed to be driven largely by CMV exposure. The study listed 164 TCR beta chains as associated with cytomegalovirus. According to a later analysis, TCR association rates differed among HLA loci, with DRB1 alleles showing the most associated TCRs and HLA-C alleles showing the fewest. A later genetic analysis reported fewer N-insertions in productive TCRs among donors in an Asian-associated ancestry cluster than the approximately 670-donor mean. In a later analysis, HLA-associated TCR beta chains showed more clonal expansion and lower generation probabilities than non-associated chains that were equally common. Three of the identified cytomegalovirus-associated TCR beta chains were confirmed in vitro to be specific for cytomegalovirus antigens. The sequencing pipeline was judged likely to have produced a cluster of highly shared sequence variants as a technical artifact. Across donors, most TCR sequences were observed very rarely, whereas some public TCRs were present in many individuals. A later analysis reported that several top co-occurrence clusters appeared linked to parvovirus B19, influenza, CMV and Epstein-Barr virus. Because counts were too low, roughly 17 rarely observed V segments, including chromosome 9 orphons, were left out of the earlier analysis of about 500 of the donors. Roughly uniform sequencing depth across donors was assumed in presence/absence analyses, although this assumption may not hold. A further reported finding was that TCR beta sequences accurately predicted the HLA-A and HLA-B alleles for most subjects in the first cohort. In both the original and validation cohorts, the classifier was reported to diagnose cytomegalovirus status with high specificity and sensitivity. In a later genetic analysis, a missense DCLRE1C variant was associated with V-gene and J-gene trimming of TCR beta chains, and the association was replicated in an independent cohort.

The cohort comprised hundreds of healthy bone marrow donors. All cohort members were sampled while nominally healthy, although unrecorded immune exposures were likely present. Of the 650 to 750 cohort members, around 290 had positive CMV serostatus and 350 to 450 had negative CMV serostatus, and CMV serostatus was not recorded for the donor. A peripheral blood sample was provided by each donor, and peripheral blood mononuclear cells were used for TCR beta sequencing. The Qiagen DNeasy Blood Extraction Kit was used to extract genomic DNA from the blood cell samples. Library method: the immunoSEQ multiplex PCR assay. A mixture of 60 forward primers for TCR Vbeta segments and 13 reverse primers for TCR Jbeta segments was used in the multiplex PCR. A multiplex PCR assay on genomic DNA amplified the CDR3 region of rearranged TCR beta genes. The amplified TCR beta libraries were sequenced on the Illumina HiSeq System as 87-base-pair reads. As for the authors' bioinformatics: A later analysis tallied 75 million to 95 million unique TCR beta chains across the 640 or so repertoires, and approximately 11 million of those chains were shared by two or more donors. Raw reads were error-corrected and collapsed into unique sequences with a nearest-neighbor algorithm that merged closely related sequences to remove PCR and sequencing errors. Alignment of CDR3 sequences to IMGT reference sequences was used to assign V, D and J gene segments. Each retained sequence needed at least a six-nucleotide match to both a V gene segment and a J gene segment. A rearrangement counted as productive if the CDR3 had no stop codons and remained in frame with V and J, and every other rearrangement counted as non-productive. CDR3 was defined according to IMGT convention as the region running from the second conserved V-encoded cysteine to the conserved J-encoded phenylalanine. In an earlier analysis of around 540 of the donors, sequences lacking an unambiguous match to a single V gene segment were excluded. An earlier analysis of fewer than 650 of the donors classified V segments as functional when productive rearrangements were above 56.7% and as segregating when the standard deviation between donors was above 5%. A statistical classification framework was developed to diagnose cytomegalovirus status using the catalog of TCR beta chain sequences. A later analysis assigned V and J genes by comparing TCR nucleotide sequences with IMGT/GENE-DB human TR gene sequences. Using the TCRdist pipeline, a later analysis assigned CDR3 sequences along with most-parsimonious VDJ recombination scenarios. In a later analysis, each TCR beta chain was defined by its CDR3 amino acid sequence together with its V-gene family, and reads without a unique V-gene family were excluded. In a later analysis, nearly 600 highly shared, low-generation-probability nucleotide sequences were removed to address suspected cross-contamination and a sequencing artifact. For each public chain, a later analysis derived a clonal expansion index from normalized ranks of inferred template counts within each repertoire. A later analysis computed generation probabilities with a VDJ recombination model fitted to out-of-frame rearrangements, and checked the results against IGoR. In a later analysis, TCR-TCR, TCR-HLA and TCR-CMV co-occurrence was scored with hypergeometric tests, and a repertoire-size bias correction was applied to TCR pairs. False discovery rates were estimated in a later analysis by permuting HLA or CMV assignments 20 times. A later analysis grouped co-occurring TCRs with DBSCAN, adding TCRdist sequence similarity when clustering within HLA-allele-positive subsets. Repertoires with fewer than 30,000 or more than 120,000 public chains, plus five repertoires with anomalous nucleotide sharing, were excluded from co-occurrence clustering. Held by TCRdb, this immuneACCESS table contains in-frame sequences only and omits some clones. Under half of the omission traces to an unresolved V gene where checked; the cause of the rest is unknown. Clone size and the V and J calls come from that table; the DNA yielded D and trimming. Recorded for this sample are about 100,000 clones; about 62% of them occurred a single time. The top ten clones comprise approximately 4.8% of the sample.

For this clone: No cognate antigen has been identified for it. No base qualities exist here, and no much larger clone lies one base off it.

V is cut by 1 base and J by 3 bases, and the space between the germline ends is 4 bases. The germline V gene gives CDR1 as MGHRA and CDR2 as YSYEKL. Spanning cysteine to phenylalanine, the CDR3 consists of 13 amino acids. CDR3 DNA is the only sequence kept; it has 39 bases, read in frame from the first base. The rearranged segments are TRBV4-1 and TRBJ1-5; no D gene can be assigned with confidence. Input material: PBMCs. This clonotype was obtained from a human donor in good health. The bases read TGCGCCAGCAGCCAAGCCCTCAATCAGCCCCAGCATTTT. Its amino acids are CASSQALNQPQHF.